This T cell receptor beta chain was obtained from a study of cytomegalovirus exposure and HLA in healthy donors. Study background: From HLA-typed donors, an early data release held 70 million to 100 million unique TCRs. Study conclusions and caveats: Follow-up analysis later connected one missense variant in DCLRE1C with trimming of TCR beta V- and J-genes.

The sample holds a few counts of this clone. The antigen remains unidentified. This CDR3 contains 15 residues. J lost 7 bases, V lost 6 bases, and 9 bases had no gene match. The V gene's germline CDR1 is LNHDA and CDR2 SQIVND (reference sequence). The PCR ran on 60 Vbeta and 13 Jbeta primers. Assay: immunoSEQ multiplex PCR; the TCRdb copy retains only in-frame clones and omits some. The sample yields roughly 140,000 clones, about 80% seen once. This chain uses TRBV19 with TRBJ2-1, with 10 bases lining up with TRBD1. The origin of this receptor is a woman aged 30 to 39 in good health and CMV-seronegative. The specimen was PBMCs. The CDR3 bases are TGTGCCAGTAGCTTATTTGGACAGGGGGGAAATGAGCAGTTCTTC. It specifies CASSLFGQGGNEQFF.